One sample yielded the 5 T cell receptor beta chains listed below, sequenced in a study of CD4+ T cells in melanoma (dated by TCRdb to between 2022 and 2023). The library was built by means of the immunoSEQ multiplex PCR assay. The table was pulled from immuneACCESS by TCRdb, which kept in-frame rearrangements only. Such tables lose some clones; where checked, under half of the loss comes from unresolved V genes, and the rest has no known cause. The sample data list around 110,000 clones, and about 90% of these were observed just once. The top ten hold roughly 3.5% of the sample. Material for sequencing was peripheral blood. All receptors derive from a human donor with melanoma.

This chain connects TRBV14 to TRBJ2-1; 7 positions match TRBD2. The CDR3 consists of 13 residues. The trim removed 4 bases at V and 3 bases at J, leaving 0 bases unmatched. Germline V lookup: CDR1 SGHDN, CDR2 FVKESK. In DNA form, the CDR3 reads TGTGCCAGCAGCCGGACTAGCTACAATGAGCAGTTCTTC. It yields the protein CASSRTSYNEQFF.

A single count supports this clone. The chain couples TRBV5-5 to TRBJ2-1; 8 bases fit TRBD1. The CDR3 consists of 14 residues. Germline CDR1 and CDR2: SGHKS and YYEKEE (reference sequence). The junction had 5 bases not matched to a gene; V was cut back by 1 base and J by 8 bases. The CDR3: CASSLPQGADEQFF. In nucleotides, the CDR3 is TGTGCCAGCAGCTTGCCCCAGGGGGCGGATGAGCAGTTCTTC.

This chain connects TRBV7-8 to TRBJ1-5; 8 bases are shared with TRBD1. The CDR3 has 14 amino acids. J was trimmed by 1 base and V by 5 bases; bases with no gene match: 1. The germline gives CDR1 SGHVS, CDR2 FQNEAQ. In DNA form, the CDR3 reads TGTGCCAGCAGCCAGGGGGCGAGCAATCAGCCCCAGCATTTT. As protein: CASSQGASNQPQHF.

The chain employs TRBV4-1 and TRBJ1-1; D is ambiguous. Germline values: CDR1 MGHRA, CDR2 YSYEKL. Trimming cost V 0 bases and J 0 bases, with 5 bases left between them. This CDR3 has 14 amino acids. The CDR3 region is CASSQDLVNTEAFF. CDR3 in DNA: TGCGCCAGCAGCCAAGATCTGGTGAACACTGAAGCTTTCTTT.

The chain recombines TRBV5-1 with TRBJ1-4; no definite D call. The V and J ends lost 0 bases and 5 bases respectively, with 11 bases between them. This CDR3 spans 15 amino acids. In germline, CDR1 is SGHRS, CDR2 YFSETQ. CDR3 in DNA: TGCGCCAGCAGCTTGGTAGGAGAAGTGAATGAAAAACTGTTTTTT. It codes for CASSLVGEVNEKLFF.